Each of the 10 T cell receptor beta chains below was sequenced from the same sample in a study of OX40 agonist ivuxolimab in advanced cancers. The library came from the immunoSEQ multiplex PCR assay. Sourced from immuneACCESS, this table was stored by TCRdb with only in-frame sequences that have V and J called. A share of the clones is absent; for the studies checked, an unresolved V gene accounts for under half, and the remainder has no known explanation. This sample has approximately 99,000 clones in its table, and 94% of those were observed once. Jointly, the top ten make up less than 0.2% of the sample. Source: CD4+ or CD8+ T cells sorted from blood, taken in a trial of the OX40 agonist ivuxolimab. These receptors all stem from an adult with an advanced solid tumor such as melanoma, head and neck, liver or kidney cancer.

This chain uses TRBV11-2 with TRBJ2-5; D ambiguous. Germline V gives CDR1 SGHAT, CDR2 FQNNGV. With 5 bases removed from V and 0 bases from J, the gap between germline ends came to 10 bases. There are 14 residues in the CDR3. CDR3 in DNA: TGTGCCAGCAGCCTGTCCCCAGACCAAGAGACCCAGTACTTC. As protein: CASSLSPDQETQYF.

The gene calls are TRBV19 and TRBJ2-6; TRBD1 matches 7 bases. V lost 5 bases to trimming and J lost 0 bases; unmatched junction nucleotides: 7. The CDR3 consists of 17 residues. The germline gives CDR1 LNHDA, CDR2 SQIVND (reference sequence). The CDR3 spells CASSFSRDSSGANVLTF. In DNA form, the CDR3 reads TGTGCCAGTAGTTTTTCCCGGGACAGCTCTGGGGCCAACGTCCTGACTTTC.

For the CDR3, the DNA is TGTGCCAGCAGTGAAAGCCTACGGGGTAATTCACCCCTCCACTTT. Its protein product is CASSESLRGNSPLHF. The V and J genes are TRBV6-1 and TRBJ1-6; D remains unclear. V lost 2 bases to trimming and J lost 6 bases, with 11 bases between them. The CDR3 covers 15 residues. Germline V lookup: CDR1 MNHNS, CDR2 SASEGT.

The chain joins TRBV4-2 to TRBJ2-2; 7 positions agree with TRBD2. Germline lookup yields CDR1 LGHNA and CDR2 YNFKEQ. The length of the CDR3 is 16 residues. V was pared by 4 bases and J by 3 bases, with 8 bases of the junction left unmatched. The CDR3 reads CASSPSVGGDTGELFF. CDR3 sequence (DNA): TGTGCCAGCAGCCCATCAGTGGGGGGGGACACCGGGGAGCTGTTTTTT.

The sample holds one count of this clone. CDR3 protein: CASSPQPGLAGAMGSYEQYF. Written as DNA, the CDR3 is TGCGCCAGCAGCCCTCAACCGGGACTAGCGGGGGCCATGGGTTCCTACGAGCAGTACTTC. V gene TRBV10-1 combines with J gene TRBJ2-7, with 14 bases aligning to TRBD2. Germline trimming cut 6 bases from V and 1 base from J; bases unmatched to any gene: 17. This CDR3 comprises 20 residues. The germline V gene has CDR1 WNHNN and CDR2 SYGVQD (reference sequence).

This clone was seen a handful of times. The rearrangement links TRBV25-1 to TRBJ1-1; a weak D match, TRBD1 (5 bases). V lost 5 bases, J lost 8 bases, and 9 bases lay in between. CDR3 length equals 11 residues. Germline V gene sequence: CDR1 MGHDK, CDR2 SYGVNS. CDR3 bases: TGTGCCAGCAGTTCAGGGTTAGAAGCTTTCTTT. Translating gives CASSSGLEAFF.

The V and J genes are TRBV4-1 and TRBJ2-3; a possible D gene is TRBD2 (7 bases). CDR3 length: 16 residues. V was shortened by 4 bases and J by 4 bases, with 18 bases between the two germline ends. CDR1 is MGHRA and CDR2 is YSYEKL in the germline V gene. The CDR3, as DNA: TGCGCCAGCAGCCCCCTGGGGGAGGGGGGCGCAGATACGCAGTATTTT. It codes for CASSPLGEGGADTQYF.

The chain couples TRBV6-6 to TRBJ1-3; 11 bases match TRBD1. The ends lost 0 bases at V and 8 bases at J; junction bases unmatched: 3. Germline CDR1 MNHNY, CDR2 SVGAGI (reference sequence). This CDR3 is built from 15 residues. The chain's CDR3 is CASSYSDRGLYTIYF. As DNA, the CDR3 is TGTGCCAGCAGTTACTCGGACAGGGGGCTATACACCATATATTTT.

The chain has TRBV9 and TRBJ2-3, with TRBD2 identical over 10 bases. V lost 4 bases to trimming and J lost 3 bases; unmatched junction nucleotides: 5. The CDR3 consists of 15 residues. Looked up from germline, CDR1 is SGDLS and CDR2 is YYNGEE. CDR3 protein: CASSIGTSDTDTQYF. The CDR3 coding sequence is TGTGCCAGCAGCATAGGGACTAGCGATACAGATACGCAGTATTTT. Drawing the rest from reference TRBV9 and TRBJ2-3, the complete variable domain is DSGVTQTPKHLITATGQRVTLRCSPRSGDLSVYWYQQSLDQGLQFLIQYYNGEERAKGNILERFSAQQFPDLHSELNLSSLELGDSALYFCASSIGTSDTDTQYFGPGTRLTVL.

The CDR3 loop reads CASSYSTSGANVLTF. DNA of the CDR3: TGTGCCAGCAGTTACTCCACTTCTGGGGCCAACGTCCTGACTTTC. The V and J genes are TRBV6-5 and TRBJ2-6; D is unresolved. CDR1 is MNHEY, CDR2 SVGAGI, per germline. The CDR3 runs to 15 residues. V gave up 0 bases and J gave up 1 base, with 4 bases separating them.